The clone carrying this T cell receptor (beta chain) appeared once. The sample comes from a study of control samples from healthy donors and cancer patients. TCRdb keeps only in-frame clones here, not all; method: immunoSEQ multiplex PCR. This sample yields 94,000 or so clones, of which roughly 83% are seen a single time; about 36% belongs to the top ten. Sequencing was carried out using PBMCs. This sequence was found in a man in his 70s with lung cancer.

The CDR3 DNA reads TGTGCCAGCAGCTTAGCGTTAGATACGCAGTATTTT. As protein: CASSLALDTQYF. The chain couples TRBV7-2 to TRBJ2-3; D is ambiguous. CDR3 length: 12 residues. Trimming pared 0 bases from V and 5 bases from J, leaving 3 bases between. The V gene's germline CDR1 is SGHTA and CDR2 FQGNSA.